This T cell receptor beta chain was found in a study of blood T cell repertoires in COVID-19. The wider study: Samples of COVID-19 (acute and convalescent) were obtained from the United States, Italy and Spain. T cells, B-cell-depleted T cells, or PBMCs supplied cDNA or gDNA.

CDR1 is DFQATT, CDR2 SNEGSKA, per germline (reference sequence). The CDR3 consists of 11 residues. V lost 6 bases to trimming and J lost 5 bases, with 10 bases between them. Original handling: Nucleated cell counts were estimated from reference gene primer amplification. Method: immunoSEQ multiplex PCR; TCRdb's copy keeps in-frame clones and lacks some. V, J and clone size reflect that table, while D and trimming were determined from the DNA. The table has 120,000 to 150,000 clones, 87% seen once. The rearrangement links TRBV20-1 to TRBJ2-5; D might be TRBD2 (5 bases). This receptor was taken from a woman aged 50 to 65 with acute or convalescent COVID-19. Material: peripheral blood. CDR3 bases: TGCAGTGCCCTTAGCGAGGAGACCCAGTACTTC. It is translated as CSALSEETQYF.